This T cell receptor (beta chain) was obtained from a study of T cells in Graves' hyperthyroidism and ophthalmopathy. General observations from the study: Among thyroid clonotypes expanded above 0.001, most also appeared in blood. For ophthalmopathy, model prediction preceded onset by a median about 6 months.

As to this clonotype: Its antigen is as yet unknown.

This CDR3 is built from 14 residues. Per germline, CDR1 MNHEY and CDR2 SMNVEV (reference sequence). The ends were cut back, 6 bases at V and 5 bases at J, with 15 bases in the middle. The source material, RNA transcripts, was used to amplify TCR beta CDR3 regions. The study used the HTBI primer set for a first-round RT-PCR of the TCR CDR3. Via MiXCR, TCRdb re-called the multiplex PCR reads, giving one row per CDR3 protein. Here the sample spans 250,000 to 300,000 distinct CDR3 sequences, roughly 15% being singletons. The material sequenced was blood. The chain has TRBV27 and TRBJ2-3; D is perhaps TRBD2 (6 bases). This clonotype originated in a woman between 35 and 50 years old with Graves' hyperthyroidism that later progressed to Graves' ophthalmopathy. CDR3 region: CASSPGLSRDTQYF. CDR3 DNA sequence: TGTGCCAGCAGCCCGGGACTCTCCAGAGATACGCAGTATTTT.